Here is one T cell receptor beta chain with its context. These data originate in a study of human T cells and chemical hapten exposure. Time point reported: patch test 1, 2 weeks after DPC sensitization. Treatment: therapeutic diphenylcyclopropenone sensitization with weekly scalp DPC. V dropped 3 bases and J dropped 6 bases, with 13 bases sitting between them. Per germline, CDR1 SEHNR and CDR2 FQNEAQ (reference sequence). The CDR3 has 14 residues. Library construction involved attaching unique molecular identifiers to individual cDNA molecules, which allowed quantitative, reproducible TCR counting. From the RACE reads, TCRdb called clonotypes with MiXCR, one entry per CDR3 protein. The sample gives about 380,000 distinct CDR3 sequences, about 4.4% of which show up once; 2% to 2.5% is in the top ten.

This TCR was recovered from a woman aged 50 to 65 with alopecia areata. Some clones in this sample may be carry-over from other donors' samples. V gene TRBV7-9 combines with J gene TRBJ2-3, with D perhaps matching TRBD1 (6 bases). This sample comprised whole blood, obtained in connection with sensitization to the hapten diphenylcyclopropenone (DPC). The CDR3 spells CASSLDLGADTQYF. The CDR3 coding sequence is TGTGCCAGCAGCTTGGACTTGGGGGCCGATACGCAGTATTTT. Combining the CDR3 with reference TRBV7-9 and TRBJ2-3 gives the whole variable domain DTGVSQNPRHKITKRGQNVTFRCDPISEHNRLYWYRQTLGQGPEFLTYFQNEAQLEKSRLLSDRFSAERPKGSFSTLEIQRTEQGDSAMYLCASSLDLGADTQYFGPGTRLTVL.